This passage covers 24 T cell receptor beta chains from one sample sequenced in a study of graft-versus-host responses after intestinal transplantation. These TCRs' antigens remain unknown. Libraries were prepared by immunoSEQ multiplex PCR; TCRdb keeps only in-frame clonotypes and omits some of them. The sample contains around 50,000 clones, approximately 84% of which appear only once. The sample was unstimulated CD4+ T cells sorted from spleen or lymph node cells, taken before transplant. The origin of the receptors is a human donor who was the organ donor for an intestinal transplant.

J is TRBJ1-1 and V is TRBV11-2, with a tentative D call TRBD1 (6 bases). The germline V gene has CDR1 SGHAT and CDR2 FQNNGV. The CDR3 is 18 amino acids. The germline V and J ends were trimmed by 1 base and 1 base, with 19 bases remaining between them. The CDR3 reads CASSLGWGHNLTNTEAFF. The CDR3 DNA reads as TGTGCCAGCAGCTTAGGATGGGGACATAATCTAACGAACACTGAAGCTTTCTTT.

CDR3 amino acids: CASSPAGSGRNEQFF. CDR3 nucleotide sequence: TGTGCCAGCAGCCCTGCCGGATCGGGGCGGAATGAGCAGTTCTTC. The chain carries TRBV7-2 and TRBJ2-1, with D perhaps matching TRBD1 or TRBD2 (5 bases each). The germline V gene has CDR1 SGHTA and CDR2 FQGNSA. V dropped 5 bases and J dropped 7 bases, with 18 bases sitting between them. The CDR3 covers 15 residues.

The chain employs TRBV25-1 and TRBJ2-5; 13 bases map to TRBD2. CDR3 length equals 18 residues. Germline V gene sequence: CDR1 MGHDK, CDR2 SYGVNS. The V segment lost 2 bases and the J segment 3 bases; nucleotides outside the gene matches: 9. In DNA, the CDR3 is TGTGCCAGCAGTGAAATATGGGACGGACTAGCGGGAGAAGAGACCCAGTACTTC. Translated, it gives CASSEIWDGLAGEETQYF.

V gene TRBV7-9 combines with J gene TRBJ2-7; 8 nucleotides match TRBD1. Germline loops: CDR1 SEHNR, CDR2 FQNEAQ (reference sequence). Unmatched junction bases numbered 10, after V lost 5 bases and J lost 4 bases. This CDR3 has 15 amino acids. Written as DNA, the CDR3 is TGTGCCAGCAGCACCACGAGACAGGGGTGGTACGAGCAGTACTTC. Amino acid sequence: CASSTTRQGWYEQYF.

This chain connects TRBV10-3 to TRBJ2-3; perhaps D is TRBD1 or TRBD2 (5 bases each). With 10 bases removed from V and 3 bases from J, the gap between germline ends came to 14 bases. Germline V gene sequence: CDR1 ENHRY, CDR2 SYGVKD. The CDR3 is 13 residues long. This chain's CDR3 is CATGLGGTDTQYF. The CDR3 DNA sequence: TGTGCCACCGGACTTGGGGGTACAGATACGCAGTATTTT.

In its sample, this clone was seen a few times. The chain has TRBV29-1 and TRBJ1-4; TRBD1 might be the D (5 bases). From germline, CDR1 is SQVTM and CDR2 ANQGSEA. This CDR3 has 14 amino acids. V was pared by 4 bases and J by 5 bases, with 14 bases between. Written as DNA, the CDR3 is TGCAGCGTTGCCGACAGCTTCTTCAATGAAAAACTGTTTTTT. Protein product: CSVADSFFNEKLFF.

The chain recombines TRBV5-4 with TRBJ2-3; D uncertain. Trimming left V 2 bases short and J 5 bases short, with 9 bases between. This CDR3 region has 13 residues. Germline lookup yields CDR1 SGHNT and CDR2 YYREEE (reference sequence). The CDR3 region is CASSFLDGDTQYF. The CDR3 DNA sequence: TGTGCCAGCAGCTTCCTAGATGGAGATACGCAGTATTTT.

The chain is built from TRBV4-2 and TRBJ2-3; TRBD1 is a possible D gene (6 bases). The CDR3 spans 13 residues. The V and J ends lost 4 bases and 1 base respectively, with 6 bases between them. CDR1 is LGHNA and CDR2 is YNFKEQ in the germline V gene. Here the CDR3 DNA reads TGTGCCAGCAGCCGACAGGGCACAGATACGCAGTATTTT. Encoded protein: CASSRQGTDTQYF.

In this sample, this clone turned up a few times. The chain combines TRBV27 with TRBJ2-2; 12 positions agree with TRBD2. CDR3 size: 19 residues. Per the germline V gene, CDR1 is MNHEY and CDR2 is SMNVEV (reference sequence). The V segment lost 5 bases and the J segment 4 bases; nucleotides outside the gene matches: 14. CDR3 in DNA: TGTGCCAGCAGTCAAACTGGAGCCAGGACTAGCGGGGTCACCGGGGAGCTGTTTTTT. Amino acid sequence: CASSQTGARTSGVTGELFF.

The chain carries TRBV6-4 and TRBJ1-2, with TRBD1 identical over 11 bases. V gave up 6 bases and J gave up 8 bases; unmatched junction bases: 5. Looked up from germline, CDR1 is MRHNA and CDR2 is SNTAGT. The CDR3 sequence is 13 residues long. The CDR3 region is CASSLGTGGGYTF. CDR3 bases: TGTGCCAGCAGCCTCGGGACAGGGGGAGGCTACACCTTC.

For this clone: The sample contains more than one DNA sequence encoding this CDR3. The J gene is TRBJ2-1, the V gene TRBV19; D remains ambiguous. V was pared by 5 bases and J by 7 bases, with 9 bases between. Germline V gene lookup returns CDR1 LNHDA and CDR2 SQIVND (reference sequence). The length of the CDR3 is 12 residues. The CDR3 reads CASSPSWNEQFF. CDR3 nucleotides: TGTGCCAGTAGTCCTTCATGGAATGAGCAGTTCTTC.

The gene calls are TRBV10-3 and TRBJ2-7; TRBD1 might be the D (5 bases). Trimming removed 2 bases from V and 5 bases from J, with 13 bases in between. This CDR3 has 14 residues. Germline-derived CDR1 and CDR2 are ENHRY and SYGVKD. The CDR3 sequence: CAISEAAPRDEQYF. As DNA, the CDR3 is TGTGCCATCAGTGAGGCAGCGCCCAGGGACGAGCAGTACTTC.

The chain uses TRBV5-1 and TRBJ2-3; 9 bases are shared with TRBD2. Per the germline V gene, CDR1 is SGHRS and CDR2 is YFSETQ. The CDR3 consists of 16 residues. V shed 0 bases, J shed 2 bases, and the junction held 4 bases outside the gene matches. CDR3 coding DNA: TGCGCCAGCAGCTTGGAGGCTAGCGGGACCACAGATACGCAGTATTTT. It yields the protein CASSLEASGTTDTQYF.

This rearrangement joins TRBV4-3 to TRBJ2-7; D not resolved. In germline, CDR1 is LGHNA, CDR2 YSLEER. The CDR3 is 14 amino acids. The germline V and J ends were trimmed by 0 bases and 0 bases, with 6 bases remaining between them. The CDR3 nucleotides are TGCGCCAGCAGCCAAGATTGGAGCTCCTACGAGCAGTACTTC. Protein product: CASSQDWSSYEQYF.

This sequence joins TRBV6-5 and TRBJ2-7; 10 bases line up with TRBD2. V shed 8 bases, J shed 2 bases, and the junction held 6 bases outside the gene matches. Germline V gene lookup returns CDR1 MNHEY and CDR2 SVGAGI. The CDR3 runs to 14 residues. DNA for the CDR3: TGTGCCAGCGGCCCCGGGACTAGCGCCTACGAGCAGTACTTC. Translation gives CASGPGTSAYEQYF.

The V and J genes are TRBV27 and TRBJ2-1, with 8 bases identical to TRBD1. This CDR3 has 17 amino acids. V trimming: 2 bases; J trimming: 0 bases; junction bases outside the gene matches: 6. Germline V lookup: CDR1 MNHEY, CDR2 SMNVEV (reference sequence). The CDR3 DNA follows: TGTGCCAGCAGTTTACGGACAGGGAAAGGCTCCTACAATGAGCAGTTCTTC. It specifies CASSLRTGKGSYNEQFF.

The rearrangement links TRBV7-2 to TRBJ1-2; D unclear. The CDR3 consists of 15 residues. Trimming left V 0 bases short and J 0 bases short, with 8 bases between. The germline CDR1 and CDR2 sequences are SGHTA and FQGNSA. CDR3 DNA sequence: TGTGCCAGCAGCTTAGCGGGCACAGCTAACTATGGCTACACCTTC. Translated: CASSLAGTANYGYTF.

In its sample, this clone was seen a few times. The genes are TRBV4-1 and TRBJ2-5; TRBD2 matches 7 bases. Looked up from germline, CDR1 is MGHRA and CDR2 is YSYEKL. Trimming took 4 bases from V and 5 from J; bases not matched to a gene: 10. The CDR3 runs to 15 residues. CDR3 DNA sequence: TGCGCCAGCAGCCCACTAGCGTTTCTCCAGGAGACCCAGTACTTC. Amino acids: CASSPLAFLQETQYF.

This chain links TRBV4-1 with TRBJ2-7; D gene ambiguous. The CDR3 has 14 amino acids. Germline lookup yields CDR1 MGHRA and CDR2 YSYEKL. Deletions cut 4 bases from V and 2 bases from J, with 12 bases between. The CDR3 sequence is CASSLTETTYEQYF. DNA of the CDR3: TGCGCCAGCAGCCTAACTGAGACCACCTACGAGCAGTACTTC.

This clone has a handful of counts. V usage is TRBV10-3 and J usage is TRBJ1-2, with 7 bases identical to TRBD1. The CDR3 length is 11 residues. Germline V gives CDR1 ENHRY, CDR2 SYGVKD. V shed 4 bases, J shed 7 bases, and the junction held 0 bases outside the gene matches. The CDR3 sequence: CAISAGGGYTF. The CDR3 DNA reads as TGTGCCATCAGTGCAGGGGGTGGCTACACCTTC.

The chain couples TRBV9 to TRBJ2-2; 10 nucleotides line up with TRBD2. The trim removed 7 bases at V and 5 bases at J, leaving 5 bases unmatched. CDR3 length equals 14 residues. Looked up from germline, CDR1 is SGDLS and CDR2 is YYNGEE. The CDR3 sequence: CASGRLAGTGELFF. For the CDR3, the DNA is TGTGCCAGCGGTAGACTAGCGGGTACCGGGGAGCTGTTTTTT.

The chain is built from TRBV7-2 and TRBJ1-1; TRBD1 is a possible D gene (6 bases). Germline CDR1 SGHTA, CDR2 FQGNSA. The V gene lost 4 bases and the J gene lost 7 bases, with 10 bases spanning the gap. This CDR3 spans 12 amino acids. Here the CDR3 reads CASSYTGYEAFF. The CDR3 DNA reads TGTGCCAGCAGCTATACAGGGTATGAAGCTTTCTTT.

The chain uses TRBV4-1 and TRBJ2-2; TRBD2 matches 9 bases. The ends lost 3 bases at V and 7 bases at J; junction bases unmatched: 12. This CDR3 region has 17 residues. CDR1 is MGHRA and CDR2 is YSYEKL in the germline V gene. The CDR3 sequence: CASSQGGLAGRYGELFF. The CDR3 nucleotides are TGCGCCAGCAGCCAGGGAGGCCTAGCGGGACGGTACGGGGAGCTGTTTTTT.

The rearrangement links TRBV2 to TRBJ2-4, with D uncertain. This CDR3 is 16 amino acids long. V was shortened by 0 bases and J by 0 bases, with 9 bases between the two germline ends. Germline V gene lookup returns CDR1 SNHLY and CDR2 FYNNEI. The CDR3 loop is CASSEALGLAKNIQYF. The CDR3 DNA is TGTGCCAGCAGTGAAGCGCTTGGCCTAGCCAAAAACATTCAGTACTTC.